This TCR beta chain is from a study of lymphopenia after photon versus proton radiotherapy. Profiled with immunoSEQ multiplex PCR; TCRdb holds only in-frame clones, not every one. The table lists about 65,000 clones, around 87% of them singletons, with roughly 10% in the top ten. This sequence was found in a man older than 75 with esophageal cancer. Here the sequenced sample was peripheral blood, taken from a patient treated with proton-based radiotherapy.

CDR3 loop: CASSSSGGQLLAKNIQYF. CDR3 DNA: TGTGCCAGCAGTTCTAGCGGGGGTCAACTCCTAGCCAAAAACATTCAGTACTTC. The chain employs TRBV27 and TRBJ2-4, with 10 bases matching TRBD2. V was clipped by 4 bases and J by 0 bases; unmatched bases: 9. The CDR3 extends over 18 amino acids. Germline loops: CDR1 MNHEY, CDR2 SMNVEV (reference sequence).